Listed below are T cell receptor beta chains from one sample, sequenced in a study of blood T cell repertoires in COVID-19. Assay used: immunoSEQ multiplex PCR; TCRdb lists only in-frame clones, some missing. The sample lists more than 200,000 clones; approximately 80% were seen once. Sequenced input: peripheral blood. Every receptor here comes from a woman aged 40 to 49 with active or convalescent COVID-19. Each CDR3 is given with its conserved first and last residue. Each record gives: J gene, V gene, CDR3 protein.

J: TRBJ2-5; V: TRBV6-5; CDR3: CASSRQGETQYF
J: TRBJ2-5; V: TRBV9; CDR3: CASSVGGLAGGQQETQYF
J: TRBJ2-5; V: TRBV4-2; CDR3: CASSQDESGGAQETQYF
J: TRBJ2-5; V: TRBV6-2/TRBV6-3; CDR3: CASSYSTSGGGNQETQYF
J: TRBJ2-1; V: TRBV3-1/TRBV3-2; CDR3: CASSQDLTRFFF
J: TRBJ1-6; V: TRBV2; CDR3: CASKVQGYNSPLHF
J: TRBJ1-4; V: TRBV19; CDR3: CASSIDREWGEKLFF
J: TRBJ1-1; V: TRBV29-1; CDR3: CSVEGGRKNTEAFF
J: TRBJ2-6; V: TRBV5-5; CDR3: CASSLAGTDSGANVLTF
J: TRBJ2-7; V: TRBV2; CDR3: CASSKGTGFYEQYF
J: TRBJ1-1; V: TRBV7-2; CDR3: CASSSGTGSTEAFF
J: TRBJ2-3; V: TRBV5-6; CDR3: CASSSPGLGRDTQYF
J: TRBJ2-5; V: TRBV5-1; CDR3: CASSFKETQYF
J: TRBJ2-1; V: TRBV11-2; CDR3: CASLSSYNEQFF
J: TRBJ2-7; V: TRBV23-1; CDR3: CASSQSVADLPTYEQYF
J: TRBJ1-6; V: TRBV7-6; CDR3: CASSSTTGTGVYDNSPLHF
J: TRBJ2-1; V: TRBV10-3; CDR3: CAISESLKQGVRWPHNEQFF
J: TRBJ1-1; V: TRBV5-6; CDR3: CASTLGQGSTEAFF
J: TRBJ1-2; V: TRBV9; CDR3: CVSSVGSGLYGYTF
J: TRBJ1-2; V: TRBV5-6; CDR3: CASSFGRGGYTF
J: TRBJ2-1; V: TRBV7-9; CDR3: CASSLSTGVPNEQFF
J: TRBJ1-1; V: TRBV5-1; CDR3: CASSLLGTGVMNTEAFF
J: TRBJ1-5; V: TRBV6-2/TRBV6-3; CDR3: CASSYSLDRNQPQHF
J: TRBJ1-5; V: TRBV7-2; CDR3: CASSVRQGQPQHF
J: TRBJ1-2; V: TRBV4-1; CDR3: CASSQAPDPRGTF
J: TRBJ2-3; V: TRBV6-5; CDR3: CASSYSLGADTQYF
J: TRBJ2-1; V: TRBV4-2; CDR3: CASSQDFGGGSYNEQFF
J: TRBJ2-5; V: TRBV28; CDR3: CASTPGLAGSWTQYF
J: TRBJ2-1; V: TRBV5-5; CDR3: CASSLGQGPYNEQFF
J: TRBJ1-2; V: TRBV28; CDR3: CASRSTANYGYTF
J: TRBJ1-1; V: TRBV9; CDR3: CASSPGPTNTEAFF
J: TRBJ1-4; V: TRBV6-1; CDR3: CASSEALGGFKATNEKLFF
J: TRBJ1-4; V: TRBV11-2; CDR3: CASSLGAASKLFF
J: TRBJ1-1; V: TRBV28; CDR3: CASSLIGGTAWKYTEAFF
J: TRBJ1-4; V: TRBV7-9; CDR3: CASSLVLSEAGKLFF
J: TRBJ2-5; V: TRBV2; CDR3: CASNPLSNSGWGTQYF
J: TRBJ2-1; V: TRBV27; CDR3: CASSLPLAGANEQFF
J: TRBJ2-6; V: TRBV19; CDR3: CASSIALLSGVGVLTF
J: TRBJ1-1; V: TRBV30; CDR3: CAWNLRAGGEAFF
J: TRBJ1-3; V: TRBV6-5; CDR3: CASSSTGAGNTIYF
J: TRBJ1-1; V: TRBV7-9; CDR3: CASSAQSQMNTEAFF
J: TRBJ1-6; V: TRBV6-5; CDR3: CASSYSTEPGTLHF
J: TRBJ2-6; V: TRBV30; CDR3: CAWGRAGANVLTF
J: TRBJ2-7; V: TRBV25-1; CDR3: CASSEDSSLFYEQYF
J: TRBJ2-2; V: TRBV28; CDR3: CASSFRQRNTGELFF
J: TRBJ2-2; V: TRBV11-2; CDR3: CASSHGLAGVTGELFF
J: TRBJ2-7; V: TRBV6-2/TRBV6-3; CDR3: CASSRERVGYEQYF
J: TRBJ2-1; V: TRBV5-1; CDR3: CASWDRARNEQFF
J: TRBJ1-2; V: TRBV7-2; CDR3: CASSGGPGQGSGYTF